The rows below give T cell receptor beta chains drawn from one sample of a study of blood T cell repertoires in COVID-19. Clones were read by immunoSEQ multiplex PCR, and TCRdb kept only the in-frame ones, dropping some. Of about 230,000 clones listed, under 90% are singletons. The material sequenced was PBMCs or T cells enriched from blood (not recorded which). These receptors all come from a man aged 60 to 75 who had recovered from COVID-19. Both conserved end residues are part of each CDR3. The D gene is left open where the match is weak. Clone size appears in some rows only: once, few, many, or a class for an expanded clone.

j_call,clone_size,d_call,v_call,cdr3_aa,cdr3_nt
TRBJ1-2,-,-,TRBV7-8,CASSFGGGYGYTF,TGTGCCAGCAGCTTCGGGGGAGGCTATGGCTACACCTTC
TRBJ1-2,-,-,TRBV7-9,CASTSRENYGYTF,TGTGCCAGCACATCGCGCGAAAACTATGGCTACACCTTC
TRBJ2-3,-,TRBD2,TRBV2,CASRRTSGGNSGTQYF,TGTGCCAGCAGAAGGACTAGCGGGGGGAACTCAGGTACGCAGTATTTT
TRBJ2-7,-,-,TRBV30,CAWAGSDYEQYF,TGTGCCTGGGCCGGGTCGGACTACGAGCAGTACTTC
TRBJ1-5,-,TRBD1,TRBV7-9,CASSGGTGKNQPQHF,TGTGCCAGCAGCGGGGGGACAGGGAAAAATCAGCCCCAGCATTTT
TRBJ1-5,-,-,TRBV7-2,CASSLNLGLGPNQPQHF,TGTGCCAGCAGCTTGAATTTGGGGTTGGGGCCCAATCAGCCCCAGCATTTT
TRBJ2-7,-,TRBD1,TRBV18,CASSRPGQGFAEQYF,TGTGCCAGCTCACGCCCGGGACAGGGGTTCGCCGAGCAGTACTTC
TRBJ2-2,-,-,TRBV7-9,CASSLRGSNTGELFF,TGTGCCAGCAGCCTACGGGGATCGAACACCGGGGAGCTGTTTTTT
TRBJ1-2,few,-,TRBV4-3,CASRGRGVPDGYTF,TGCGCCAGCAGGGGGCGAGGAGTCCCAGATGGCTACACCTTC
TRBJ2-1,-,-,TRBV29-1,CSVAGFSYNEQFF,TGCAGCGTTGCAGGGTTCTCCTACAATGAGCAGTTCTTC
TRBJ1-2,-,-,TRBV10-3,CAISEPKTGQHYGYTF,TGTGCCATCAGTGAACCTAAGACCGGACAGCACTATGGCTACACCTTC
TRBJ1-1,-,TRBD1,TRBV19,CASSIDRDTEAFF,TGTGCCAGTAGTATTGACAGGGACACTGAAGCTTTCTTT
TRBJ1-1,-,-,TRBV4-1,CASSHKGSGVDTEAFF,TGCGCCAGCAGCCACAAGGGCTCAGGGGTTGACACTGAAGCTTTCTTT
TRBJ1-2,-,-,TRBV30,CAWSSGEYGYTF,TGTGCCTGGAGTTCAGGGGAATATGGCTACACCTTC
TRBJ1-2,-,-,TRBV19,CASREARGAANYGYTF,TGTGCCAGTAGGGAGGCGCGAGGTGCCGCTAACTATGGCTACACCTTC
TRBJ2-5,-,TRBD2,TRBV7-3,CASSPGLAGRWETQYF,TGTGCCAGCAGCCCTGGACTAGCGGGGCGGTGGGAGACCCAGTACTTC
TRBJ1-2,once,-,TRBV14,CASSYREGTNYGYTF,TGTGCCAGCAGCTATAGAGAGGGAACAAACTATGGCTACACCTTC
TRBJ1-2,-,-,TRBV2,CASRDSLERGYTF,TGTGCCAGCAGGGACAGCTTGGAGAGAGGCTACACCTTC
TRBJ2-5,-,TRBD2,TRBV9,CASSGSGGATTQYF,TGTGCCAGCAGCGGTAGCGGGGGGGCAACGACCCAGTACTTC
TRBJ1-2,-,-,TRBV2,CASSEAFRGNYGYTF,TGTGCCAGCAGTGAAGCGTTTAGGGGTAACTATGGCTACACCTTC
TRBJ2-3,once,TRBD1,TRBV7-8,CASSPQGGAGTDTQYF,TGTGCCAGCAGCCCCCAAGGGGGCGCGGGCACAGATACGCAGTATTTT
TRBJ2-2,-,TRBD2,TRBV7-2,CASTPGRETGELFF,TGTGCCAGCACCCCGGGGAGGGAAACCGGGGAGCTGTTTTTT
TRBJ1-2,large,-,TRBV6-1,CASCPGNYGYTF,TGTGCCAGCTGCCCGGGAAACTATGGCTACACCTTC
TRBJ1-1,-,TRBD1,TRBV19,CASSMEGQGAFRTEAFF,TGTGCCAGTAGTATGGAGGGACAGGGGGCGTTTAGGACTGAAGCTTTCTTT
TRBJ1-2,-,-,TRBV27,CASSPETGVFNGYTF,TGTGCCAGCAGCCCAGAAACGGGGGTGTTTAATGGCTACACCTTC
TRBJ1-1,few,TRBD1,TRBV4-3,CASSQTIRTGGAFF,TGCGCCAGCAGCCAAACCATAAGGACAGGGGGAGCTTTCTTT
TRBJ2-5,few,-,TRBV4-1,CASSPASHAIETQYF,TGCGCCAGCAGCCCCGCGTCTCACGCGATAGAGACCCAGTACTTC
TRBJ1-2,-,TRBD1,TRBV2,CASSAGQRFYGYTF,TGTGCCAGCTCCGCGGGACAGCGCTTCTATGGCTACACCTTC
TRBJ1-5,-,-,TRBV19,CASSMGTTFW,TGTGCCAGTAGTATGGGGACAACCTTTTGG
TRBJ1-4,-,TRBD1,TRBV29-1,CSVRTGGREKLFF,TGCAGCGTTAGGACAGGGGGCCGGGAAAAACTGTTTTTT
TRBJ2-3,-,-,TRBV27,CASSLPPSRGTDTQYF,TGTGCCAGCAGTTTACCTCCTAGCAGAGGCACAGATACGCAGTATTTT
TRBJ2-7,-,TRBD2,TRBV5-1,CASSPLTSGRGYEQYF,TGCGCCAGCAGCCCACTGACTAGCGGTAGGGGTTACGAGCAGTACTTC
TRBJ2-7,-,-,TRBV30,CAWSTGNGFEQYF,TGTGCCTGGAGTACGGGTAATGGGTTCGAGCAGTACTTC
TRBJ1-4,-,TRBD1,TRBV5-1,CASSLVTGVEKLFF,TGCGCCAGCAGCTTGGTTACAGGGGTAGAAAAACTGTTTTTT
TRBJ2-7,once,TRBD1,TRBV28,CASSPPGQGPGEQYF,TGTGCCAGCAGCCCTCCGGGACAGGGTCCGGGTGAGCAGTACTTC
TRBJ1-5,-,TRBD1,TRBV19,CASSTPTGANQPQHF,TGTGCCAGTAGTACTCCGACAGGGGCAAATCAGCCCCAGCATTTT
TRBJ1-2,-,TRBD1,TRBV6-5,CASSYEQGAGGYTF,TGTGCCAGCAGTTATGAACAGGGGGCAGGGGGCTACACCTTC
TRBJ2-3,-,-,TRBV3-1/TRBV3-2,CASSQGPGSGWADTQYF,TGTGCCAGCAGCCAAGGACCCGGGTCAGGGTGGGCAGATACGCAGTATTTT
TRBJ1-3,-,-,TRBV10-3,CAISEPRQADSGNTIYF,TGTGCCATCAGTGAGCCCAGACAGGCGGACTCTGGAAACACCATATATTTT
TRBJ2-7,-,TRBD2,TRBV7-9,CASSVGVAGLVEQYF,TGTGCCAGCAGCGTGGGAGTAGCGGGGCTTGTCGAGCAGTACTTC
TRBJ1-5,-,-,TRBV18,CASSLTGLSNQPQHF,TGTGCCAGCTCACTCACAGGGTTGAGCAATCAGCCCCAGCATTTT
TRBJ1-4,-,-,TRBV5-1,CASSLAFSSPNEKLFF,TGCGCCAGCAGCTTGGCCTTTTCAAGCCCTAATGAAAAACTGTTTTTT
TRBJ1-5,-,TRBD1,TRBV12-5,CASATPGGAQHF,TGTGCTAGTGCCACCCCAGGGGGAGCCCAGCATTTT
TRBJ2-1,-,-,TRBV9,CASSGGGHAPWVEQFF,TGTGCCAGCAGCGGAGGGGGACACGCGCCGTGGGTTGAGCAGTTCTTC
TRBJ2-1,-,-,TRBV20-1,CSASSYNEQFF,TGCAGTGCTTCGTCCTACAATGAGCAGTTCTTC
TRBJ2-3,-,TRBD1,TRBV29-1,CSVEESQGARTKQYF,TGCAGCGTTGAAGAATCGCAGGGGGCCCGGACTAAGCAGTATTTT
TRBJ1-4,-,TRBD1,TRBV15,CATSPRTGVNEKLFF,TGTGCCACCAGCCCGAGGACAGGGGTTAATGAAAAACTGTTTTTT
TRBJ2-7,-,TRBD1,TRBV5-1,CASSYTGVHEQYF,TGCGCCAGCAGTTACACAGGGGTCCACGAGCAGTACTTC
TRBJ1-5,-,TRBD1,TRBV19,CASSLQGQVDQPQHF,TGTGCCAGTAGTTTACAGGGACAGGTCGATCAGCCCCAGCATTTT
TRBJ2-3,-,-,TRBV7-2,CASSRQTGRGSDTQYF,TGTGCCAGCAGCCGTCAAACGGGGCGGGGCTCAGATACGCAGTATTTT
TRBJ2-5,-,-,TRBV6-1,CASSVSGWTENQETQYF,TGTGCCAGCAGTGTATCCGGTTGGACAGAAAACCAAGAGACCCAGTACTTC
TRBJ2-2,-,-,TRBV11-3,CASNLMAGWNTGELFF,TGTGCCAGCAACTTAATGGCAGGGTGGAACACCGGGGAGCTGTTTTTT
TRBJ2-7,-,-,TRBV5-6,CASSLDSGERYEQYF,TGTGCCAGCAGCTTGGATTCAGGGGAGCGTTACGAGCAGTACTTC
TRBJ2-2,few,-,TRBV5-1,CASSLRQTNTGELFF,TGCGCCAGCAGCTTGAGACAGACGAACACCGGGGAGCTGTTTTTT
TRBJ2-2,once,-,TRBV4-1,CASSQDPLGRISNTGELFF,TGCGCCAGCAGCCAAGATCCCTTGGGCCGGATTTCGAACACCGGGGAGCTGTTTTTT
TRBJ1-5,-,-,TRBV24-1,CATNPGKSSPYNQPQHF,TGTGCCACCAATCCAGGGAAAAGTTCGCCTTACAATCAGCCCCAGCATTTT
TRBJ2-5,-,TRBD1,TRBV5-1,CASRPGTGKETQYF,TGCGCCAGCAGACCTGGGACAGGGAAAGAGACCCAGTACTTC